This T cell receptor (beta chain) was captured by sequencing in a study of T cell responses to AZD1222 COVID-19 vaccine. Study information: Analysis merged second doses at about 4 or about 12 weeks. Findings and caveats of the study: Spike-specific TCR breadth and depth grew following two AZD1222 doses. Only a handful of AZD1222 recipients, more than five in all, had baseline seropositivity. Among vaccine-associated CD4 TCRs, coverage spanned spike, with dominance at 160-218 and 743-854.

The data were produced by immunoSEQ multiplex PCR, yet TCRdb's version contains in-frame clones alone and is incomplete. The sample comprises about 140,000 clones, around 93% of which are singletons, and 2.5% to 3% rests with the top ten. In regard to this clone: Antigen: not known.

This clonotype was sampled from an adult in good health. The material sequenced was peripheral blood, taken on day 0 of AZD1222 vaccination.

CDR3 in amino acids: CSARTGETQYF. CDR3 nucleotides: TGCAGTGCTAGGACAGGAGAGACCCAGTACTTC. The rearrangement uses TRBV20-1 and TRBJ2-5; tentative D call: TRBD1 (6 bases). This CDR3 is built from 11 residues. The V end lost 3 bases, the J end lost 4 bases, and 6 bases lay between the germline ends. Per the germline V gene, CDR1 is DFQATT and CDR2 is SNEGSKA (reference sequence).